This TCR beta chain was recorded in a study of spatial heterogeneity in lung cancer. Turning to the study itself: Beta-chain sequences were consistently detected more often than alpha-chain sequences. The library had UMIs, and each TCR and UMI pair averaged more than ten raw reads. Study observations and caveats: Counts of expanded intratumoral alpha and beta TCRs tracked tumor mutation counts.

TCR cDNA molecules were tagged individually, and each one carried a unique molecular identifier. Each CDR3 protein gets one entry after TCRdb re-called the 5' RACE reads with MiXCR. In the table there are 7,500 to 10,000 distinct CDR3 sequences, 5% of which are singletons. This clonotype appeared many times. Its cognate antigen is unknown. The time point is: sample taken at primary tumor resection. No cells were sorted before sequencing. The whole RNA sequenced was extracted from tumor, nontumor lung or frozen PBMC. This CDR3 spans 13 amino acids. V lost 4 bases to trimming and J lost 1 base, with 7 bases between them.

V gene TRBV12-3 or TRBV12-4 combines with J gene TRBJ1-2; D unclear. The sequence was obtained from a female donor with early-stage non-small cell lung cancer. The material was lung tumor tissue, obtained at surgery. The CDR3 reads CASSSPNNYGYTF. The CDR3 nucleotides read TGTGCCAGCAGTTCCCCTAATAACTATGGCTACACCTTC.